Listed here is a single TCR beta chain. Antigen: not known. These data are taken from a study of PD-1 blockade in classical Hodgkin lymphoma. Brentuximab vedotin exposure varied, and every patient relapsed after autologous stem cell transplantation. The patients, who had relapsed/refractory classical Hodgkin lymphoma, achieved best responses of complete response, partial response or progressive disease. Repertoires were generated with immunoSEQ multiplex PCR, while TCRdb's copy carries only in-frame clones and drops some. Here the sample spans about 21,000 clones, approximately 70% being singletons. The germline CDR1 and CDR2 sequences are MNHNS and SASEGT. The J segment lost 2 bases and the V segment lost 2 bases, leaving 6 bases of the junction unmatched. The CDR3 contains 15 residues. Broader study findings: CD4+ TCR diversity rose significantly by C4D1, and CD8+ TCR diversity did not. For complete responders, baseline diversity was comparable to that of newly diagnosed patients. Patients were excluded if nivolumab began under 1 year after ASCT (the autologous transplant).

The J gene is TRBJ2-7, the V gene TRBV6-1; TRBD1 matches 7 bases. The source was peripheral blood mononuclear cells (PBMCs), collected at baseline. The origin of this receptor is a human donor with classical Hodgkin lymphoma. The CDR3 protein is CASSENTGVTYEQYF. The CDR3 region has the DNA TGTGCCAGCAGTGAAAATACAGGGGTCACCTACGAGCAGTACTTC.